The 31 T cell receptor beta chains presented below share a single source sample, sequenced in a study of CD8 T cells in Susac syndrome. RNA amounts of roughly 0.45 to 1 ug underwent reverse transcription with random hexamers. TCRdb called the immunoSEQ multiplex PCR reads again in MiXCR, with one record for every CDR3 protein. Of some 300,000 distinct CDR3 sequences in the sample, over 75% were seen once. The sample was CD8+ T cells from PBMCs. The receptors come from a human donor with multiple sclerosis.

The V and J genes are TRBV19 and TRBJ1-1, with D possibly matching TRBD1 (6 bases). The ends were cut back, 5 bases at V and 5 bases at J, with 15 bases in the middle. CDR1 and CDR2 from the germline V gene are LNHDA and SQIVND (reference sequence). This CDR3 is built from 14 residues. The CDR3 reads CASSADSPKTEAFF. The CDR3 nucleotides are TGTGCCAGTAGTGCGGACAGCCCGAAGACTGAAGCTTTCTTT.

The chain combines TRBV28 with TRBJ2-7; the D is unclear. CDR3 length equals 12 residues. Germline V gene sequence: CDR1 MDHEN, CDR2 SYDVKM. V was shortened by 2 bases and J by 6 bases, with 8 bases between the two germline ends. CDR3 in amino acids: CASSLGRGEQYF. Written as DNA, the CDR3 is TGTGCCAGCAGTTTAGGTAGAGGCGAGCAGTACTTC.

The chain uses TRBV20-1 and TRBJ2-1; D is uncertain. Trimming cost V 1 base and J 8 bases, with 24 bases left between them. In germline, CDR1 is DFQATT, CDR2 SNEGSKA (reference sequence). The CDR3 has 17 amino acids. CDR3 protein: CSARGPRPRSLRDEQFF. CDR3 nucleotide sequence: TGCAGTGCTAGAGGCCCTCGTCCCCGCAGCCTACGCGATGAGCAGTTCTTC.

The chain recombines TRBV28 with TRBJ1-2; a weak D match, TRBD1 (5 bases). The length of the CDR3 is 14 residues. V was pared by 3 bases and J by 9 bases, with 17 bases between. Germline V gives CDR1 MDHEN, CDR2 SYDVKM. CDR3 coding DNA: TGTGCCAGCAGTTTCAATGTGGCAGGGATTAGCTACACCTTC. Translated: CASSFNVAGISYTF.

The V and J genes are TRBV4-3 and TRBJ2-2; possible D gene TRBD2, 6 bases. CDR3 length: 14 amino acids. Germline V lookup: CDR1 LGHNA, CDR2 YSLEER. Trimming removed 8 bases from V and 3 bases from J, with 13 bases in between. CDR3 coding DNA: TGCGCCAGCGGAGGGGTAGACTACACCGGGGAGCTGTTTTTT. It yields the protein CASGGVDYTGELFF.

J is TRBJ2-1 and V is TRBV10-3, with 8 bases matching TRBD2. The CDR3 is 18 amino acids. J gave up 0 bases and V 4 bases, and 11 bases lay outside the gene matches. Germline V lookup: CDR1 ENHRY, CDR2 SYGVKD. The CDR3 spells CAISATTSAASSYNEQFF. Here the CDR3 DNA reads TGTGCCATCAGTGCGACGACTAGCGCCGCGAGCTCCTACAATGAGCAGTTCTTC.

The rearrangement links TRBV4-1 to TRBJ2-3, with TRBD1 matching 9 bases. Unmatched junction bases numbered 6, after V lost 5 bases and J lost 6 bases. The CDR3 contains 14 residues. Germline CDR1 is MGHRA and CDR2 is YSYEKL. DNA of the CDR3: TGCGCCAGCAGCGAAAGACAGGGGGGGGATACGCAGTATTTT. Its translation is CASSERQGGDTQYF.

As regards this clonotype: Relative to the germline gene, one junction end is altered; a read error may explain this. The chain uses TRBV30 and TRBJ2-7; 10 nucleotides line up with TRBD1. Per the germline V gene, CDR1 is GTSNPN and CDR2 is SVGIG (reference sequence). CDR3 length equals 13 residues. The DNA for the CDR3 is TGTGCCTGGGGACAGGGGGTCTCCCACGAGCAGTACTTC. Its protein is CAWGQGVSHEQYF.

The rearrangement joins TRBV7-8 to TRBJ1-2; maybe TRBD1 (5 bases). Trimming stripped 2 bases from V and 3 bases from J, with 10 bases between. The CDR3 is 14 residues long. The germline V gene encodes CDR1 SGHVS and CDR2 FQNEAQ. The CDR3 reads CASSLRGSDYGYTF. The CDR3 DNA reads TGTGCCAGCAGCTTAAGGGGAAGTGACTATGGCTACACCTTC.

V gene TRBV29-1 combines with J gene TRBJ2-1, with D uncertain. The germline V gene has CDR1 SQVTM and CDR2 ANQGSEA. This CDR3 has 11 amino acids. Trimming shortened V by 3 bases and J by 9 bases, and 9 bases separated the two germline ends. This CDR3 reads CSVEGGPEQFF. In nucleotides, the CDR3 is TGCAGCGTTGAGGGCGGTCCTGAGCAGTTCTTC.

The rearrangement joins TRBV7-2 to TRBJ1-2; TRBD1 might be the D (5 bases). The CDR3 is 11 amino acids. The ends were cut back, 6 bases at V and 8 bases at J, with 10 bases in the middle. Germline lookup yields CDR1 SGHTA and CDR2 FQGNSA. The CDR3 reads CASRGVEGYTF. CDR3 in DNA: TGTGCCAGCAGGGGGGTGGAAGGCTACACCTTC.

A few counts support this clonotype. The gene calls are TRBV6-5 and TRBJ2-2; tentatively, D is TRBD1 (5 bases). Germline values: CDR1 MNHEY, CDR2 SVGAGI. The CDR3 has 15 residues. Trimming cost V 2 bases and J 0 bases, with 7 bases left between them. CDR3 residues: CASSYLGPNTGELFF. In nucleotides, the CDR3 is TGTGCCAGCAGTTACCTGGGGCCGAACACCGGGGAGCTGTTTTTT.

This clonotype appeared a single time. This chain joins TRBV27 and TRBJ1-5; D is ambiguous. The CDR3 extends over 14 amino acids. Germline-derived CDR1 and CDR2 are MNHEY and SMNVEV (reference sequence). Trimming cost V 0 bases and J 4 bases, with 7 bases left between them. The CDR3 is CASSLSGVNQPQHF. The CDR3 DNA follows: TGTGCCAGCAGTTTATCGGGAGTAAATCAGCCCCAGCATTTT.

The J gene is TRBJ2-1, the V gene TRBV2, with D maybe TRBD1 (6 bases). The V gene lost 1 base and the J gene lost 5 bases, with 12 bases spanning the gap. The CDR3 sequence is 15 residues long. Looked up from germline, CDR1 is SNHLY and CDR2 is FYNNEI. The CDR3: CASSEGRGPDNEQFF. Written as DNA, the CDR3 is TGTGCCAGCAGTGAAGGCAGGGGACCGGACAATGAGCAGTTCTTC.

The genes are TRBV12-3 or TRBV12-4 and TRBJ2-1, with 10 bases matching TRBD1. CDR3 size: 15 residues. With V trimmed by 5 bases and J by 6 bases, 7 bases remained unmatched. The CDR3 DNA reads TGTGCCAGCAGTCAACGGACAGGGGGGGGCAATGAGCAGTTCTTC. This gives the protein CASSQRTGGGNEQFF.

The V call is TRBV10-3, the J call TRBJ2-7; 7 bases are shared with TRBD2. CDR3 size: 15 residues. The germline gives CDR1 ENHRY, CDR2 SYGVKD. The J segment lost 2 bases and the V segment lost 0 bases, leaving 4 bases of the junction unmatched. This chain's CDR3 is CAISESAGLTYEQYF. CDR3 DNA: TGTGCCATCAGTGAGTCGGCGGGACTAACCTACGAGCAGTACTTC.

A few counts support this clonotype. The CDR3 coding sequence is TGTGCCAGCACTAACCTCCCCCCAGGTTCTCAAGAGACCCAGTACTTC. This codes for CASTNLPPGSQETQYF. The V call is TRBV6-1, the J call TRBJ2-5; D ambiguous. CDR1 is MNHNS, CDR2 SASEGT, per germline. Trimming removed 7 bases at V and 2 bases at J, with 20 bases between. The CDR3 runs to 16 residues.

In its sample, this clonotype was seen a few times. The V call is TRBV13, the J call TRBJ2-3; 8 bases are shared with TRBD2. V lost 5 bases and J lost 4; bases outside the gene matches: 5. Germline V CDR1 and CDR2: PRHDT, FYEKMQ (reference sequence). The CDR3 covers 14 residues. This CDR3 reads CASSPGLAADTQYF. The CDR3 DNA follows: TGTGCCAGCAGCCCCGGACTAGCCGCAGATACGCAGTATTTT.

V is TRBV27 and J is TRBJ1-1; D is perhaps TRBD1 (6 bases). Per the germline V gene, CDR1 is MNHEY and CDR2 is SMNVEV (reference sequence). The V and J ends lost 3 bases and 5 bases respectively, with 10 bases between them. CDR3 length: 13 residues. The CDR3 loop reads CASSLPRGTEAFF. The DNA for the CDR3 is TGTGCCAGCAGTTTGCCTAGGGGGACTGAAGCTTTCTTT.

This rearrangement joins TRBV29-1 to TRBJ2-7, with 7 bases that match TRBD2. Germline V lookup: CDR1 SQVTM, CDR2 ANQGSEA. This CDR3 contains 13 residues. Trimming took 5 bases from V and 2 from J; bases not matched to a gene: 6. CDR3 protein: CSVPGTTPYEQYF. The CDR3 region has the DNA TGCAGCGTTCCCGGGACTACCCCCTACGAGCAGTACTTC.

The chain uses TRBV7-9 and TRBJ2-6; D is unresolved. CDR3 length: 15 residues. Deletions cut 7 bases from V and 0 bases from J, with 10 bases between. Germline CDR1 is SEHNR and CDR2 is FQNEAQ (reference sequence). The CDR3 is CASTPSYSGANVLTF. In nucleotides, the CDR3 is TGTGCCAGCACCCCCAGCTACTCTGGGGCCAACGTCCTGACTTTC. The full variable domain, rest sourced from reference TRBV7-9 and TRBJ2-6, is DTGVSQNPRHKITKRGQNVTFRCDPISEHNRLYWYRQTLGQGPEFLTYFQNEAQLEKSRLLSDRFSAERPKGSFSTLEIQRTEQGDSAMYLCASTPSYSGANVLTFGAGSRLTVL.

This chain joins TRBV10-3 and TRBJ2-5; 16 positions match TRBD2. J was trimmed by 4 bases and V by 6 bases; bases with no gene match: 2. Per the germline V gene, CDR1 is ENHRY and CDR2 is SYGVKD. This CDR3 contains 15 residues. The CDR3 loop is CAISGTSGRAETQYF. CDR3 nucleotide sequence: TGTGCCATCAGCGGGACTAGCGGGAGGGCAGAGACCCAGTACTTC.

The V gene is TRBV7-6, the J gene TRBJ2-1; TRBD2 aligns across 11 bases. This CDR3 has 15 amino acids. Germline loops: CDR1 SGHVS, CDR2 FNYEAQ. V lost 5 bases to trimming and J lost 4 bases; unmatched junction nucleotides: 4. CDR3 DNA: TGTGCCAGCAGCCAGTGGACTAGCGGGTACAATGAGCAGTTCTTC. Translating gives CASSQWTSGYNEQFF.

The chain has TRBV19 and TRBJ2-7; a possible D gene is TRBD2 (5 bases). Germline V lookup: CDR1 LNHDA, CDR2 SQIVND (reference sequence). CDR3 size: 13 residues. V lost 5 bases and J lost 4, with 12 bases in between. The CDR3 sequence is CASSAGLEYEQYF. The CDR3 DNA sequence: TGTGCCAGTAGTGCGGGTTTAGAGTACGAGCAGTACTTC.

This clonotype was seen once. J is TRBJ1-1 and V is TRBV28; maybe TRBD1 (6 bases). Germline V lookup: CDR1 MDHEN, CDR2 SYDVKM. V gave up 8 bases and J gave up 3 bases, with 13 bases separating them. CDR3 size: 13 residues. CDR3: CASGAGEYTEAFF. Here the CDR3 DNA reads TGTGCCAGCGGAGCAGGGGAGTACACTGAAGCTTTCTTT.

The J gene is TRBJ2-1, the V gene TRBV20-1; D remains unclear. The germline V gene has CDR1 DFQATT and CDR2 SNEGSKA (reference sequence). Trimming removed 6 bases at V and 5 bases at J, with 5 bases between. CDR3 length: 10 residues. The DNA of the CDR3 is TGCAGTGCCCGCAACAATGAGCAGTTCTTC. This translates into CSARNNEQFF.

CDR3 bases: TGTGCCAGCAGCCCCCTAGCGGGAGACTTCTACGAGCAGTACTTC. Its translation: CASSPLAGDFYEQYF. The chain carries TRBV3-1 and TRBJ2-7, with TRBD2 matching 10 bases. The germline CDR1 and CDR2 sequences are LGHDT and YNNKEL (reference sequence). Trimming cost V 4 bases and J 3 bases; bases outside gene matches: 6. The CDR3 is 15 amino acids.

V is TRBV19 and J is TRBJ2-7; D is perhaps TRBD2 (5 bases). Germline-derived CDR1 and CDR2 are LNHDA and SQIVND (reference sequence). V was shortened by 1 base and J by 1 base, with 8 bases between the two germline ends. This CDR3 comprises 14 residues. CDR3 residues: CASSIVGGSYEQYF. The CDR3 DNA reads TGTGCCAGTAGTATAGTCGGCGGGTCCTACGAGCAGTACTTC.

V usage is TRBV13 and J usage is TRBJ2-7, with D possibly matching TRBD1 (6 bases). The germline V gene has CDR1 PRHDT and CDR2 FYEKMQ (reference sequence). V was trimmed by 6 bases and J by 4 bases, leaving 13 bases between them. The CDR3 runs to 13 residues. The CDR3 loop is CASRMTGFYEQYF. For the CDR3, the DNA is TGTGCCAGCAGGATGACAGGTTTTTACGAGCAGTACTTC.

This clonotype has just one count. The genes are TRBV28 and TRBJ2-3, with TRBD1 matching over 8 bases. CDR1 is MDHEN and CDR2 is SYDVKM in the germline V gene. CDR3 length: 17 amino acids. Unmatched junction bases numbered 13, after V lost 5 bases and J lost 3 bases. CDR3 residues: CASSGWWDRPLTDTQYF. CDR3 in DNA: TGTGCCAGCAGTGGATGGTGGGACAGGCCTTTGACAGATACGCAGTATTTT.

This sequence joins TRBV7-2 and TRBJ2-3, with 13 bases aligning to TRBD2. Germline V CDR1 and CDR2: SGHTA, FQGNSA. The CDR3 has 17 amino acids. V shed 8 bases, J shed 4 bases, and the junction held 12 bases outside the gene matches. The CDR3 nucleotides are TGTGCCAGCCCAGGACTAGCGGGAGACGCCCTGGCAGATACGCAGTATTTT. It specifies CASPGLAGDALADTQYF.